This T cell receptor beta chain was observed in a study of identical twins. General study findings and limits: Monozygotic twins shared more out-of-frame TCR alpha than recombination models predicted.

All donors were healthy Caucasians. TCRdb re-called the 5' RACE reads with MiXCR, one entry per CDR3 protein. The sample carries under 900,000 distinct CDR3 sequences, approximately 18% recorded once. V dropped 6 bases and J dropped 0 bases, with 6 bases sitting between them. The length of the CDR3 is 12 residues. CDR1 SEHNR and CDR2 FQNEAQ come from the germline V gene (reference sequence). On this clonotype: Its antigen is not identified. A much larger clone differs by one base, so this may be a read error.

A further study also used this sample, focusing on T cells expressing NK-cell markers. This second study says: Only alpha-beta TCR T cells were sorted in several experiments, using an anti-gamma-delta TCR antibody.

This clonotype was sampled from a woman in her late teens or twenties in good health. The chain combines TRBV7-9 with TRBJ2-7, with unresolved D. Sequenced sample: PBMCs. This CDR3 reads CASSHSSYEQYF. CDR3 DNA: TGTGCCAGCAGTCACAGCTCCTACGAGCAGTACTTC.